Listed below are T cell receptor beta chains from one sample, sequenced in a study of shared clonotypes between healthy human individuals. The protocol was immunoSEQ multiplex PCR, while the TCRdb copy is restricted to in-frame clones and leaves out a portion. Among 2 million to 2.5 million clones, 85% to 95% were seen once, and the ten largest hold about 1.5%. The sequenced sample was naive CD8+ T cells from PBMCs. The receptors shown here come from a man aged 18-30 years in good health. Some clones in this sample may be carry-over from other donors' samples. Each CDR3 is given with its conserved first and last residue. D genes are given only for firm matches. A row's size may be missing; if present it is once, few, many or a size class.

cdr3_nt: TGTGCCAGCAGCCCACTAGACAGTTCGGGTGAGAATGAAAAACTGTTTTTT
cdr3_aa: CASSPLDSSGENEKLFF
v_call: TRBV7-8
clone_size: -
j_call: TRBJ1-4
d_call: -

cdr3_nt: TGTGCCAGCAGCTCCAGTCAAGGGGGCTCCTACGAGCAGTACTTC
cdr3_aa: CASSSSQGGSYEQYF
v_call: TRBV7-9
clone_size: -
j_call: TRBJ2-7
d_call: -

cdr3_nt: TGTGCCAGCAGTCTCACCAGGGACAGCTCCTACAATGAGCAGTTCTTC
cdr3_aa: CASSLTRDSSYNEQFF
v_call: TRBV27
clone_size: -
j_call: TRBJ2-1
d_call: TRBD1

cdr3_nt: TGTGCCAGCAGCTTAGCAGGGTTGGGCTACGAGCAGTACTTC
cdr3_aa: CASSLAGLGYEQYF
v_call: TRBV11-2
clone_size: -
j_call: TRBJ2-7
d_call: -

cdr3_nt: TGTGCCAGCTCGGGCAGTTGGGGTTTGGGGGTAGGCTACACCTTC
cdr3_aa: CASSGSWGLGVGYTF
v_call: TRBV11-3
clone_size: -
j_call: TRBJ1-2
d_call: -

cdr3_nt: TGTGCCAGCAGTTACCAATGGGTGGGGGAGGCGGTTGAGCAGTTCTTC
cdr3_aa: CASSYQWVGEAVEQFF
v_call: TRBV6-5
clone_size: -
j_call: TRBJ2-1
d_call: -

cdr3_nt: TGTGCCAGCAGTAAGGGGTTTAGCAATCAGCCCCAGCATTTT
cdr3_aa: CASSKGFSNQPQHF
v_call: TRBV27
clone_size: once
j_call: TRBJ1-5
d_call: -

cdr3_nt: TGTGCCAGCAGCTTAGGGGTAGGCGGGGGGTCCCCCTACGAGCAGTACTTC
cdr3_aa: CASSLGVGGGSPYEQYF
v_call: TRBV7-9
clone_size: -
j_call: TRBJ2-7
d_call: TRBD2

cdr3_nt: TGTGCCAGCAGTCCCCTTGGACTGAACACTGAAGCTTTCTTT
cdr3_aa: CASSPLGLNTEAFF
v_call: TRBV27
clone_size: -
j_call: TRBJ1-1
d_call: -

cdr3_nt: TGTGCCACCAGCAGGGACCGGGGGGTGATACCGCTTGGCTACACCTTC
cdr3_aa: CATSRDRGVIPLGYTF
v_call: TRBV15
clone_size: -
j_call: TRBJ1-2
d_call: -

cdr3_nt: TGTGCCAGCAGAGCAGGTGGGCTCGGGTTAGCCAACGTCCTGACTTTC
cdr3_aa: CASRAGGLGLANVLTF
v_call: TRBV27
clone_size: -
j_call: TRBJ2-6
d_call: -

cdr3_nt: TGTGCCAGCAGCTCTAAGGAAAGAGGCACCGAGGGCTACACCTTC
cdr3_aa: CASSSKERGTEGYTF
v_call: TRBV7-9
clone_size: few
j_call: TRBJ1-2
d_call: -

cdr3_nt: TGTGCCAGCAGTTCTAATGGGGAGGGGGCTAATGAAAAACTGTTTTTT
cdr3_aa: CASSSNGEGANEKLFF
v_call: TRBV6-6
clone_size: -
j_call: TRBJ1-4
d_call: -